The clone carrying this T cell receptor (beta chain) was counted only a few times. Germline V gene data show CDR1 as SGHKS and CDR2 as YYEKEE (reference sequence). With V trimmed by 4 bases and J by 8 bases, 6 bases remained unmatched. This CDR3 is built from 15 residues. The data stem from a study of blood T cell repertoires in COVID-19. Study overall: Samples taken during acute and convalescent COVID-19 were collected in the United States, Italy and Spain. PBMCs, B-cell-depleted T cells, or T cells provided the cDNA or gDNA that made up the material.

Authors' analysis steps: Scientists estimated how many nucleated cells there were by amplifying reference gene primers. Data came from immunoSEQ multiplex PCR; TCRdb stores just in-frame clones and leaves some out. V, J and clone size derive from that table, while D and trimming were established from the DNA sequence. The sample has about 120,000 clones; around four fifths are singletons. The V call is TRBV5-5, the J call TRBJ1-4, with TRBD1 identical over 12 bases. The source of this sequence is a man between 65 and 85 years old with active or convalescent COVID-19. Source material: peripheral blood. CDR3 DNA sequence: TGTGCCAGCAGCCCAGGGGACAGGGGGCAGGAAAAACTGTTTTTT. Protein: CASSPGDRGQEKLFF. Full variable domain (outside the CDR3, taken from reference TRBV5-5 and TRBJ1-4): DAGVTQSPTHLIKTRGQQVTLRCSPISGHKSVSWYQQVLGQGPQFIFQYYEKEERGRGNFPDRFSARQFPNYSSELNVNALLLGDSALYLCASSPGDRGQEKLFFGSGTQLSVL.